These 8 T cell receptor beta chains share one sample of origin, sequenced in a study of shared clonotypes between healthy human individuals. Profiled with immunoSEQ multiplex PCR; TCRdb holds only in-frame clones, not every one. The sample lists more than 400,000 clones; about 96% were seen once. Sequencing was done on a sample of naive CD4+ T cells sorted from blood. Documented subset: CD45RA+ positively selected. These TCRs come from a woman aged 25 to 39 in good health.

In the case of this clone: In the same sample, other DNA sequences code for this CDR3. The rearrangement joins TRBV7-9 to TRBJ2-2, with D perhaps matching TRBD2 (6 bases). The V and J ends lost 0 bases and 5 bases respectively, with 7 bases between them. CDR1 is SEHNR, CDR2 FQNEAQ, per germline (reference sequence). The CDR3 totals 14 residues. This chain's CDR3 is CASSLAGGTGELFF. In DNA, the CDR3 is TGTGCCAGCAGCTTAGCGGGGGGTACCGGGGAGCTGTTTTTT.

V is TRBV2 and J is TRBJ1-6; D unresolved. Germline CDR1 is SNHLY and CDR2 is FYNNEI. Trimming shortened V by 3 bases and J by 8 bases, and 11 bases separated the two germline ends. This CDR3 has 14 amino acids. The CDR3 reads CASSDIWDDSPLHF. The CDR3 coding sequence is TGTGCCAGCAGTGACATCTGGGATGATTCACCCCTCCACTTT. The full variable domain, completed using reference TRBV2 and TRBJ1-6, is EPEVTQTPSHQVTQMGQEVILRCVPISNHLYFYWYRQILGQKVEFLVSFYNNEISEKSEIFDDQFSVERPDGSNFTLKIRSTKLEDSAMYFCASSDIWDDSPLHFGNGTRLTVT.

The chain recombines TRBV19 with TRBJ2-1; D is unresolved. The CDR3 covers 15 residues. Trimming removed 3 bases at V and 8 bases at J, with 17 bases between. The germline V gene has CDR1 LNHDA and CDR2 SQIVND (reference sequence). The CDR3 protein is CASSMVGKVWDEQFF. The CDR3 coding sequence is TGTGCCAGTAGTATGGTAGGAAAAGTTTGGGATGAGCAGTTCTTC. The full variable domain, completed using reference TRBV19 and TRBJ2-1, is DGGITQSPKYLFRKEGQNVTLSCEQNLNHDAMYWYRQDPGQGLRLIYYSQIVNDFQKGDIAEGYSVSREKKESFPLTVTSAQKNPTAFYLCASSMVGKVWDEQFFGPGTRLTVL.

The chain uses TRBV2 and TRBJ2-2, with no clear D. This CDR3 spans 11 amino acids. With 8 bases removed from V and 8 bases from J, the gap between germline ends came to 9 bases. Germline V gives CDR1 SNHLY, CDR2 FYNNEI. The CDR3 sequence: CASLRSGELFF. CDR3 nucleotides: TGTGCCAGCCTGCGGTCTGGGGAGCTGTTTTTT.

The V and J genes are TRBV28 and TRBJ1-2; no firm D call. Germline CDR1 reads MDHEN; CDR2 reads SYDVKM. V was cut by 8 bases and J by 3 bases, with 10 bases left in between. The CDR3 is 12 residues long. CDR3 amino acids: CASVTDHYGYTF. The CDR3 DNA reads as TGTGCCAGCGTCACAGACCACTATGGCTACACCTTC.

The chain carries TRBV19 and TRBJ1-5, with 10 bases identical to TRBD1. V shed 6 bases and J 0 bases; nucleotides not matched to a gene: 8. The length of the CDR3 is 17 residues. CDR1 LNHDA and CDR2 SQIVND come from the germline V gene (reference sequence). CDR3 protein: CASRTDRGGYSNQPQHF. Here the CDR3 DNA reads TGTGCCAGTAGAACGGACAGGGGGGGATATAGCAATCAGCCCCAGCATTTT. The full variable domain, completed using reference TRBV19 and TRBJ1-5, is DGGITQSPKYLFRKEGQNVTLSCEQNLNHDAMYWYRQDPGQGLRLIYYSQIVNDFQKGDIAEGYSVSREKKESFPLTVTSAQKNPTAFYLCASRTDRGGYSNQPQHFGDGTRLSIL.

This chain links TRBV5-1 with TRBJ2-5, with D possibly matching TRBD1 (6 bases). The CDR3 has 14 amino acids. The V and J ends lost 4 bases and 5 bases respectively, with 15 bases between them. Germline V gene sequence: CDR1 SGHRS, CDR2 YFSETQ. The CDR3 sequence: CASSGNRVTETQYF. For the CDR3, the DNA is TGCGCCAGCAGCGGAAACAGGGTTACCGAGACCCAGTACTTC.

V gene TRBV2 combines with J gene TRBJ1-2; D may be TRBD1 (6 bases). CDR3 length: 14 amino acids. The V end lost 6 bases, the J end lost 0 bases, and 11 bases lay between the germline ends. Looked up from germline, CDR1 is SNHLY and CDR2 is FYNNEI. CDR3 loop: CASSVQGTNYGYTF. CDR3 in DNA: TGTGCCAGCAGCGTACAGGGCACTAACTATGGCTACACCTTC.